The 30 T cell receptor beta chains given below trace back to one sample, sequenced in a study of neurological immune-mediated disorders. TCRdb fed the 5' RACE reads into MiXCR, producing one record per CDR3 protein. The table records about 27,000 distinct CDR3 sequences, about 21% of them present only once. Sequenced input: PBMCs. The receptors were sampled from a woman aged 55-70 years in good health.

This clonotype was observed many times. J is TRBJ1-1 and V is TRBV29-1; no clear D gene. Per germline, CDR1 SQVTM and CDR2 ANQGSEA. Trimming shortened V by 1 base and J by 4 bases, and 13 bases separated the two germline ends. The length of the CDR3 is 14 residues. The CDR3 is CSVEGHSGVTEAFF. The DNA of the CDR3 is TGCAGCGTTGAAGGTCACAGCGGGGTCACTGAAGCTTTCTTT. The complete variable domain, with remaining parts taken from reference TRBV29-1 and TRBJ1-1, reads SAVISQKPSRDICQRGTSLTIQCQVDSQVTMMFWYRQQPGQSLTLIATANQGSEATYESGFVIDKFPISRPNLTFSTLTVSNMSPEDSSIYLCSVEGHSGVTEAFFGQGTRLTVV.

This clonotype was observed at least ten times. This chain connects TRBV5-1 to TRBJ2-5, with D perhaps being TRBD1 or TRBD2 (5 bases each). V lost 4 bases and J lost 3, with 13 bases in between. CDR1 and CDR2 from the germline V gene are SGHRS and YFSETQ. CDR3 length: 14 residues. The CDR3 reads CASSPGTPKETQYF. The CDR3 DNA reads TGCGCCAGCAGCCCCGGGACCCCGAAAGAGACCCAGTACTTC.

By proportion, this clonotype is medium-sized. The genes are TRBV29-1 and TRBJ2-7; 10 bases match TRBD1. This CDR3 is built from 14 residues. V shed 5 bases and J 2 bases; nucleotides not matched to a gene: 6. Germline V lookup: CDR1 SQVTM, CDR2 ANQGSEA. This CDR3 is CSVSTGGPTYEQYF. CDR3 in DNA: TGCAGCGTTTCGACAGGGGGCCCCACCTACGAGCAGTACTTC.

This clonotype was counted many times. The J gene is TRBJ2-3, the V gene TRBV7-9; D is unresolved. The CDR3 contains 16 residues. CDR1 and CDR2 (germline): SEHNR, FQNEAQ (reference sequence). With 5 bases removed from V and 2 bases from J, the gap between germline ends came to 17 bases. CDR3 DNA sequence: TGTGCCAGCAGCCCGATGACGGCTAGATCCACAGATACGCAGTATTTT. Protein product: CASSPMTARSTDTQYF. Full variable domain (remainder filled in from reference TRBV7-9 and TRBJ2-3): DTGVSQNPRHKITKRGQNVTFRCDPISEHNRLYWYRQTLGQGPEFLTYFQNEAQLEKSRLLSDRFSAERPKGSFSTLEIQRTEQGDSAMYLCASSPMTARSTDTQYFGPGTRLTVL.

This clonotype was recorded many times. V gene TRBV20-1 combines with J gene TRBJ2-3, with 11 bases that match TRBD2. Germline V gene data show CDR1 as DFQATT and CDR2 as SNEGSKA (reference sequence). V gave up 4 bases and J gave up 4 bases; unmatched junction bases: 4. The CDR3 length is 14 residues. The CDR3 sequence is CSATLAGVADTQYF. Written as DNA, the CDR3 is TGCAGTGCTACACTAGCGGGAGTCGCAGATACGCAGTATTTT.

Ten or more counts support this clonotype. The DNA of the CDR3 is TGTGCCAGCACCTTGGACAGGGACTACAATGAGCAGTTCTTC. This translates into CASTLDRDYNEQFF. J is TRBJ2-1 and V is TRBV7-9; 8 bases align to TRBD1. The J segment lost 3 bases and the V segment lost 7 bases, leaving 5 bases of the junction unmatched. The CDR3 has 14 amino acids. Germline values: CDR1 SEHNR, CDR2 FQNEAQ (reference sequence).

This clonotype occurred many times. The chain couples TRBV6-5 to TRBJ1-2, with D perhaps matching TRBD1 (6 bases). Germline V gives CDR1 MNHEY, CDR2 SVGAGI. The CDR3 totals 17 residues. V gave up 5 bases and J gave up 7 bases, with 26 bases separating them. The CDR3 DNA follows: TGTGCCAGCAGTCTCGGGGGGCGCGGAACATCTATGGGTGGCTACACCTTC. This translates into CASSLGGRGTSMGGYTF.

This clonotype was counted between two and nine times. This chain uses TRBV20-1 with TRBJ2-3; 13 bases are a match to TRBD2. This CDR3 region has 15 residues. Germline assignment: CDR1 DFQATT and CDR2 SNEGSKA (reference sequence). V shed 5 bases, J shed 5 bases, and the junction held 7 bases outside the gene matches. The DNA of the CDR3 is TGCAGTGCTCTGGGACTAGCGGGATATGGAGATACGCAGTATTTT. This sequence encodes CSALGLAGYGDTQYF.

At least ten counts were recorded for this clonotype. The rearrangement joins TRBV10-3 to TRBJ2-2; no clear D gene. This CDR3 has 15 residues. Trimming pared 6 bases from V and 1 base from J, leaving 12 bases between. Germline CDR1 and CDR2: ENHRY and SYGVKD. The chain's CDR3 is CAISTKAGNTGELFF. CDR3 bases: TGTGCCATCAGCACAAAGGCAGGGAACACCGGGGAGCTGTTTTTT.

This clonotype was found many times. The chain recombines TRBV10-3 with TRBJ2-4; D remains ambiguous. The length of the CDR3 is 10 residues. The germline gives CDR1 ENHRY, CDR2 SYGVKD. The ends were cut back, 8 bases at V and 8 bases at J, with 7 bases in the middle. The CDR3 loop reads CAIGGDIQYF. In nucleotides, the CDR3 is TGTGCCATCGGTGGGGACATTCAGTACTTC.

This clonotype was picked up many times. The chain carries TRBV5-1 and TRBJ1-4; D gene uncertain. V lost 0 bases and J 7 bases, leaving 13 bases between the germline ends. Germline CDR1 and CDR2: SGHRS and YFSETQ. The CDR3 sequence is 15 residues long. This CDR3 reads CASSLGGDRGEKLFF. The CDR3 nucleotides read TGCGCCAGCAGCTTGGGAGGCGACCGGGGTGAAAAACTGTTTTTT.

The CDR3 protein is CASSFFWRTDTQYF. DNA of the CDR3: TGCGCCAGCAGCTTTTTCTGGCGAACAGATACGCAGTATTTT. The chain links TRBV5-1 to TRBJ2-3; D gene ambiguous. CDR1 and CDR2 from the germline V gene are SGHRS and YFSETQ. Between the trimmed V and J ends, which lost 2 bases and 3 bases, there was a span of 10 bases. The CDR3 is made up of 14 amino acids.

By share, this clonotype ranks as medium-sized. The J gene is TRBJ2-5, the V gene TRBV18; D is possibly TRBD1 (5 bases). The CDR3 spans 15 residues. Trimming took 1 base from V and 5 from J, leaving 14 bases between them. Germline-derived CDR1 and CDR2 are KGHSH and LQKENI. The CDR3 spells CASSPLPDHRETQYF. The DNA of the CDR3 is TGTGCCAGCTCACCACTCCCGGACCACAGGGAGACCCAGTACTTC.

In this sample, this clonotype turned up a few times. The rearrangement joins TRBV5-1 to TRBJ1-1; D remains ambiguous. V was pared by 2 bases and J by 3 bases, with 11 bases between. The germline gives CDR1 SGHRS, CDR2 YFSETQ. The length of the CDR3 is 14 residues. This CDR3 is CASSFLLADTEAFF. As DNA, the CDR3 is TGCGCCAGCAGCTTCCTGTTAGCGGACACTGAAGCTTTCTTT.

This clonotype was seen at least ten times. The CDR3 sequence is CASTSLEGYNEQFF. The CDR3 DNA reads TGTGCCAGCACCTCCTTGGAGGGATACAATGAGCAGTTCTTC. The rearrangement links TRBV5-5 to TRBJ2-1; TRBD2 might be the D (6 bases). CDR1 is SGHKS, CDR2 YYEKEE, per germline (reference sequence). CDR3 length equals 14 residues. V shed 6 bases and J shed 4 bases, with 14 bases lying between them.

In its sample, this clonotype was seen many times. The CDR3 bases are TGCGCCAGCAGCCAAGGCGAACCCACTGGAAACACCATATATTTT. Translated, it gives CASSQGEPTGNTIYF. The genes are TRBV4-1 and TRBJ1-3, with unresolved D. Looked up from germline, CDR1 is MGHRA and CDR2 is YSYEKL. V was shortened by 1 base and J by 2 bases, with 9 bases between the two germline ends. This CDR3 has 15 residues.

This clonotype was recorded at least ten times. The genes are TRBV7-2 and TRBJ1-1; D gene ambiguous. There are 15 residues in the CDR3. V was cut by 2 bases and J by 5 bases, with 15 bases left in between. Germline V CDR1 and CDR2: SGHTA, FQGNSA. DNA of the CDR3: TGTGCCAGCAGCTTAAAGGTTCCCCCCGGAACTGAAGCTTTCTTT. Translating gives CASSLKVPPGTEAFF.

This clonotype has a count of ten or more. This chain joins TRBV2 and TRBJ1-2; D is unclear. Trimming removed 0 bases at V and 12 bases at J, with 17 bases between. The CDR3 is made up of 14 amino acids. Germline V gives CDR1 SNHLY, CDR2 FYNNEI. In DNA form, the CDR3 reads TGTGCCAGCAGTGAAGCGCGTCCGACGAACCCCAACACCTTC. Protein sequence: CASSEARPTNPNTF.

In this sample, this clonotype turned up many times. This chain connects TRBV28 to TRBJ2-2, with D unclear. The V end was cut by 7 bases, the J end by 2 bases, with 8 bases between. Germline V gene sequence: CDR1 MDHEN, CDR2 SYDVKM. CDR3 size: 13 residues. The CDR3 DNA follows: TGTGCCAGCAAAGGCAGCAACACCGGGGAGCTGTTTTTT. It specifies CASKGSNTGELFF.

This clonotype was seen ten or more times. The chain combines TRBV6-5 with TRBJ1-1; 7 bases are a match to TRBD1. Trimming at V came to 7 bases and at J to 10 bases, leaving 12 bases not matched to a gene. CDR3 length: 13 residues. Germline lookup yields CDR1 MNHEY and CDR2 SVGAGI. CDR3 sequence reads: CASIPNRGLGAFF. CDR3 DNA sequence: TGTGCCAGCATTCCCAACAGGGGTCTAGGAGCTTTCTTT.

The table lists this clonotype with many counts. In DNA form, the CDR3 reads TGTGCCAGCAGCTTAGATCGGTCCTCTGGGGCCAACGTCCTGACTTTC. Protein product: CASSLDRSSGANVLTF. V and J are TRBV7-6 and TRBJ2-6; D remains ambiguous. The CDR3 runs to 16 residues. V was pared by 1 base and J by 0 bases, with 7 bases between. CDR1 is SGHVS, CDR2 FNYEAQ, per germline.

By proportion, this clonotype is medium-sized (0.01 to 0.1%). The chain links TRBV5-1 to TRBJ2-3; D gene unclear. CDR1 SGHRS and CDR2 YFSETQ come from the germline V gene. The CDR3 covers 14 residues. Trimming left V 0 bases short and J 0 bases short, with 5 bases between. The CDR3: CASSLAESTDTQYF. The CDR3 region has the DNA TGCGCCAGCAGCTTGGCAGAGAGCACAGATACGCAGTATTTT.

The rearrangement joins TRBV5-4 to TRBJ2-7, with 7 bases identical to TRBD1. The CDR3 covers 15 residues. Germline trimming cut 4 bases from V and 5 bases from J; bases unmatched to any gene: 12. Per germline, CDR1 SGHNT and CDR2 YYREEE (reference sequence). The CDR3 reads CASSGGQFSYNEQYF. Here the CDR3 DNA reads TGTGCCAGCAGCGGGGGACAGTTCTCCTACAACGAGCAGTACTTC. The full variable domain, in which reference TRBV5-4 and TRBJ2-7 provide the parts outside the CDR3, is ETGVTQSPTHLIKTRGQQVTLRCSSQSGHNTVSWYQQALGQGPQFIFQYYREEENGRGNFPPRFSGLQFPNYSSELNVNALELDDSALYLCASSGGQFSYNEQYFGPGTRLTVT.

This clonotype was seen at least ten times. The rearrangement uses TRBV29-1 and TRBJ2-4; D gene unclear. Trimming stripped 7 bases from V and 7 bases from J, with 11 bases between. CDR3 size: 11 residues. Germline V CDR1 and CDR2: SQVTM, ANQGSEA. The CDR3 coding sequence is TGCAGCGGCCATAAAAGCAACATTCAGTACTTC. As protein: CSGHKSNIQYF. The variable domain in full, with the rest retrieved from reference TRBV29-1 and TRBJ2-4, is SAVISQKPSRDICQRGTSLTIQCQVDSQVTMMFWYRQQPGQSLTLIATANQGSEATYESGFVIDKFPISRPNLTFSTLTVSNMSPEDSSIYLCSGHKSNIQYFGAGTRLSVL.

This clonotype was observed many times. The chain is built from TRBV5-1 and TRBJ2-1; TRBD2 aligns across 10 bases. V lost 0 bases, J lost 5 bases, and 11 bases stayed unmatched. Germline V gene sequence: CDR1 SGHRS, CDR2 YFSETQ. The CDR3 runs to 18 residues. CDR3 sequence (DNA): TGCGCCAGCAGCTTGGGTTGGAGGAGCGGGGGGGCCGACAATGAGCAGTTCTTC. Amino acid sequence: CASSLGWRSGGADNEQFF. The entire variable domain, with the rest obtained from reference TRBV5-1 and TRBJ2-1, is as follows: KAGVTQTPRYLIKTRGQQVTLSCSPISGHRSVSWYQQTPGQGLQFLFEYFSETQRNKGNFPGRFSGRQFSNSRSEMNVSTLELGDSALYLCASSLGWRSGGADNEQFFGPGTRLTVL.

Many counts were recorded for this clonotype. The chain is built from TRBV4-1 and TRBJ2-3; D call uncertain. The CDR3 extends over 17 amino acids. Germline V lookup: CDR1 MGHRA, CDR2 YSYEKL. Deletions cut 0 bases from V and 3 bases from J, with 16 bases between. DNA of the CDR3: TGCGCCAGCAGCCAAGATAAGAGGTGGGGAATGACAGATACGCAGTATTTT. This sequence encodes CASSQDKRWGMTDTQYF.

This sequence joins TRBV7-9 and TRBJ2-1, with D possibly TRBD2 on 5 matching bases. The germline gives CDR1 SEHNR, CDR2 FQNEAQ (reference sequence). The CDR3 spans 16 residues. V was trimmed by 3 bases and J by 0 bases, leaving 12 bases between them. The chain's CDR3 is CASSFYGGSSYNEQFF. The CDR3 DNA is TGTGCCAGCAGCTTCTACGGAGGTAGCTCCTACAATGAGCAGTTCTTC.

This clonotype appeared a single time. The genes are TRBV18 and TRBJ1-1; weak D call: TRBD1 (5 bases). The CDR3 loop spans 15 amino acids. Trimming removed 6 bases from V and 1 base from J, with 15 bases in between. CDR1 is KGHSH and CDR2 is LQKENI in the germline V gene. CDR3 amino acids: CASSLQGDANTEAFF. For the CDR3, the DNA is TGTGCCAGCTCCTTGCAGGGAGACGCGAACACTGAAGCTTTCTTT.

Many counts were recorded for this clonotype. The rearrangement links TRBV28 to TRBJ1-5; the match to TRBD1 covers 10 bases. V lost 6 bases to trimming and J lost 0 bases; unmatched junction nucleotides: 11. Germline V gene data show CDR1 as MDHEN and CDR2 as SYDVKM. The CDR3 spans 18 residues. Written as DNA, the CDR3 is TGTGCCAGCAGGAAGATCCGGGACAGGGGATATAGCAATCAGCCCCAGCATTTT. It encodes CASRKIRDRGYSNQPQHF.

There are many counts of this clonotype. The V and J genes are TRBV7-2 and TRBJ2-7; the D gene is possibly TRBD1 (6 bases). Germline CDR1 and CDR2: SGHTA and FQGNSA. This CDR3 is built from 14 residues. The V end was cut by 4 bases, the J end by 2 bases, with 12 bases between. For the CDR3, the DNA is TGTGCCAGCAGCTCAACAGGGTTCCCCTACGAGCAGTACTTC. Protein: CASSSTGFPYEQYF.